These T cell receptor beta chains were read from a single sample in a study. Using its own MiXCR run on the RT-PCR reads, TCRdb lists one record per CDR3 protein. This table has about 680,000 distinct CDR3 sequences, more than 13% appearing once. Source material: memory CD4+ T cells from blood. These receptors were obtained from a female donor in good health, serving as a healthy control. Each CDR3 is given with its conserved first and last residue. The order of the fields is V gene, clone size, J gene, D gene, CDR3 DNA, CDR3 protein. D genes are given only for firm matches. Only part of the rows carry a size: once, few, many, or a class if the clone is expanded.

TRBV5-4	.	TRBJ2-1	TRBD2	TGTGCCAGCAGCTTCTCTAGCGGGGCCTACAATGAGCAGTTCTTC	CASSFSSGAYNEQFF
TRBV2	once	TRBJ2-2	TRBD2	TGTGCCAGAAGACTAGCGGGGGGACTGAACACCGGGGAGCTGTTTTTT	CARRLAGGLNTGELFF
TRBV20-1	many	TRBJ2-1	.	TGCAGTGCTAGAGTAAGCCGGGGGCCGGCCTACAATGAGCAGTTCTTC	CSARVSRGPAYNEQFF
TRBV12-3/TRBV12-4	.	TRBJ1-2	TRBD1	TGTGCCAGCAGTACCAGTCAAACAGGGGGTTTGGGCTATGGCTACACCTTC	CASSTSQTGGLGYGYTF
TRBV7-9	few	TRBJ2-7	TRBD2	TGTGCCAGCAGCTCGGCGAGGACTAGCGGCTACGAGCAGTACTTC	CASSSARTSGYEQYF
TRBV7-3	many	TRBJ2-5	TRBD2	TGTGCCAGCAGCCAACGGGGGGTCCAAGAGACCCAGTACTTC	CASSQRGVQETQYF
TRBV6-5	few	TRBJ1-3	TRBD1	TGTGCCAGCAGTTTTGGGACAGGGGCTGGAAACACCATATATTTT	CASSFGTGAGNTIYF
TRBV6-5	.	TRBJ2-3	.	TGTGCCAGCAGTTACTCGGTGTCGGCGGATACGCAGTATTTT	CASSYSVSADTQYF
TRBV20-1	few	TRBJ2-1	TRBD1	TGCAGTGCTAGGGTAGTCAGGGGGTCTTCCTACAATGAGCAGTTCTTC	CSARVVRGSSYNEQFF
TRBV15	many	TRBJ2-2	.	TGTGCCACCAGCAGAGGTACCGGGGGCACCGGGGAGCTGTTTTTT	CATSRGTGGTGELFF
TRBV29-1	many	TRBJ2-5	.	TGCAGCGTTGCGCGGGACCAAGAGACCCAGTACTTC	CSVARDQETQYF
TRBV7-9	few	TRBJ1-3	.	TGTGCCAGCAGCTTAGATGGGGGATTCACCATATATTTT	CASSLDGGFTIYF
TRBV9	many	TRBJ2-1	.	TGTGCCAGCAGCGTTGGGGGACTGGCCTACAATGAGCAGTTCTTC	CASSVGGLAYNEQFF
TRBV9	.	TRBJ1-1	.	TGTGCCAGCAGCCCTTGGGGGGAGATGAACACTGAAGCTTTCTTT	CASSPWGEMNTEAFF
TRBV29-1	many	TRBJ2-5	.	TGCAGCGTTGAAGACCCCGGACGGAGAGGGGAGACCCAGTACTTC	CSVEDPGRRGETQYF
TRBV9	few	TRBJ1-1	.	TGTGCCAGCAGCGTATCTGGGAACACTGAAGCTTTCTTT	CASSVSGNTEAFF
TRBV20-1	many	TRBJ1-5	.	TGCAGTGCGCATACAGGGCATCAGCCCCAGCATTTT	CSAHTGHQPQHF
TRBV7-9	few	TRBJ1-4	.	TGTGCCAGCAGCCCCGGTATAGGGGATGAAAAACTGTTTTTT	CASSPGIGDEKLFF
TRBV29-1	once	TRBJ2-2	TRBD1	TGCAGCGGGGTGGGACAGGCGAACACCGGGGAGCTGTTTTTT	CSGVGQANTGELFF
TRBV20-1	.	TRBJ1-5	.	TGCAGTGCGGGGGGGGGGACTCAGCCCCAGCATTTT	CSAGGGTQPQHF
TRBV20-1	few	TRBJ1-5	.	TGCAGTGCCCCCGATCGCGGCCTTAGCAATCAGCCCCAGCATTTT	CSAPDRGLSNQPQHF
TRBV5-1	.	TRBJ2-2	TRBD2	TGCGCCAGCAGCTTGACAGCGGGGGTGGTCACCGGGGAGCTGTTTTTT	CASSLTAGVVTGELFF
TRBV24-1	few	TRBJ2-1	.	TGTGCCACCAGTGACCCAAGCTCTGGGACAATCAGCACCTACAATGAGCAGTTCTTC	CATSDPSSGTISTYNEQFF
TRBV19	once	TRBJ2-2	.	TGTGCCAGTAGTATAAGCCCCCTCCCGAACACCGGGGAGCTGTTTTTT	CASSISPLPNTGELFF
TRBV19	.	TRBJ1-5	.	TGTGCCAGTAGTATAGGATCAGGTCGGACGGCAAGGCAGCCCCAGCATTTT	CASSIGSGRTARQPQHF
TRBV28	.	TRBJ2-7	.	TGTGCCAGCAGTTTATCCGGGCGGGATCGCGAGCAGTACTTC	CASSLSGRDREQYF
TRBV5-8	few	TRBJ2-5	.	TGTGCCAGCAGCTTTGGTAGGACTAACCAAGAGACCCAGTACTTC	CASSFGRTNQETQYF
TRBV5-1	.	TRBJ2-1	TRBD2	TGCGCCAGCATCTCCGGAGGGACTAGCGGGGAAAATGTGGCCTTC	CASISGGTSGENVAF
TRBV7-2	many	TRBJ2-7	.	TGTGCCAGCAGCTTAAGGTTCGGTGGGGACACCTCCTACGAGCAGTACTTC	CASSLRFGGDTSYEQYF
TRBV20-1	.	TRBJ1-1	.	TGCAGTGCTAGAGATTTTTTGGCTTTCTTT	CSARDFLAFF
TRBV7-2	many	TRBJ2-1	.	TGTGCCAGCAGCTTAGGGACTTTTAATGAGCAGTTCTTC	CASSLGTFNEQFF
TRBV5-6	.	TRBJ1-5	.	TGTGCCAGCAGCTTGGGTACGGTACCTCAGCCCCAGCATTTT	CASSLGTVPQPQHF
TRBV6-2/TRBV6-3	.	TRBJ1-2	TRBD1	TGTGCCAGCAGTTACGCCGGGACAGCTTTTAACTATGGCTACACCTTC	CASSYAGTAFNYGYTF
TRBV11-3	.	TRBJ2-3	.	TGTGCCAGCAGCGCCACCGAGGGGACGCAGTATTTT	CASSATEGTQYF
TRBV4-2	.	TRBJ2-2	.	TGTGCCAGCAGCCAGGACGGGCACACCGGGGAGCTGTTTTTT	CASSQDGHTGELFF
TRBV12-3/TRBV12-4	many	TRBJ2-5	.	TGTGCCAGCAGTACAACACAAGAGACCCAGTACTTC	CASSTTQETQYF
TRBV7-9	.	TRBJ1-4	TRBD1	TGTGCCAGCAGCACAAGCGACAGGGGGCGCGGTAATGAAAAACTGTTTTTT	CASSTSDRGRGNEKLFF
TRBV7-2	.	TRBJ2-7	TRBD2	TGTGCCAGCAGCTTAGATCTAGCGGGAGAGTTGTATGAGCAGTACTTC	CASSLDLAGELYEQYF
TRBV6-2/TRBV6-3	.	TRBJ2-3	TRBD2	TGTGCCAGCAGTGACCTAGCGGGTCCCTACAATGAGCAGTATTTT	CASSDLAGPYNEQYF
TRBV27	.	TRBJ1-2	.	TGTGCCAGCAGTCGCGAAGGGGTCTATGGCTACACCTTC	CASSREGVYGYTF
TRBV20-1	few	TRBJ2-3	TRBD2	TGCAGTGCTAGCCCGGGAGGGCGCGATACGCAGTATTTT	CSASPGGRDTQYF
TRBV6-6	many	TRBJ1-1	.	TGTGCCAGCAGTCCCTACATGAACACTGAAGCTTTCTTT	CASSPYMNTEAFF
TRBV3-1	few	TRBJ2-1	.	TGTGCCAGCAGCCACAACAATGAGCAGTTCTTC	CASSHNNEQFF
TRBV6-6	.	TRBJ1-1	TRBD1	TGTGCCAGCAGGGAACAGGGGGAAAGAGCTGAAGCTTTCTTT	CASREQGERAEAFF
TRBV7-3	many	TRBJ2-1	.	TGTGCCAGCAGCTTAACCGCAGGGACACCCATGGATGAGCAGTTCTTC	CASSLTAGTPMDEQFF
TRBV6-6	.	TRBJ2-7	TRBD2	TGTGCCGTACGACTAGCGGGGGACTACGAGCAGTACTTC	CAVRLAGDYEQYF